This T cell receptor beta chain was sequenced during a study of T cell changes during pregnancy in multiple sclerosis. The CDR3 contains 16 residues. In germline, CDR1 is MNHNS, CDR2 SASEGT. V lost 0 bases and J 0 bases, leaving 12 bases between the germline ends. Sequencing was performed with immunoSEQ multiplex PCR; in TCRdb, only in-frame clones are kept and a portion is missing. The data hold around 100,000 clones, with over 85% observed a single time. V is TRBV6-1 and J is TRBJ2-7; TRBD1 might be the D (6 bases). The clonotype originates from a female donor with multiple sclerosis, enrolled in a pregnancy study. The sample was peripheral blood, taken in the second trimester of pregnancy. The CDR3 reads CASSEALGQYSYEQYF. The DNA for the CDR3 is TGTGCCAGCAGTGAAGCCTTGGGACAATACTCCTACGAGCAGTACTTC.